What follows are 26 T cell receptor beta chains derived from one specimen sequenced in a study of blood T cell repertoires in COVID-19 (dated by TCRdb to 2018 to 2020). Libraries were constructed by the immunoSEQ multiplex PCR assay. TCRdb retrieved this table from immuneACCESS and kept in-frame rearrangements only. Not all clones are present; in checked studies, unresolved V genes account for under half, and no reason is known for the remainder. For this sample the table gives 100,000 to 150,000 clones, of which approximately 80% were detected only once. The ten most abundant clones make up about 40% of the sample. The specimen was peripheral blood. The receptors were gathered from a man between 40 and 49 years old with active or convalescent COVID-19.

The J gene is TRBJ2-1, the V gene TRBV24-1; TRBD2 might be the D (5 bases). Per the germline V gene, CDR1 is KGHDR and CDR2 is SFDVKD. The CDR3 is made up of 14 amino acids. Trimming left V 1 base short and J 4 bases short, with 7 bases between. CDR3 region: CATSDFGGYNEQFF. The DNA of the CDR3 is TGTGCCACCAGTGATTTTGGCGGGTACAATGAGCAGTTCTTC.

V and J are TRBV5-4 and TRBJ1-4; TRBD1 aligns across 11 bases. The CDR3 spans 14 residues. V shed 3 bases, J shed 8 bases, and the junction held 3 bases outside the gene matches. Germline V gives CDR1 SGHNT, CDR2 YYREEE (reference sequence). Here the CDR3 reads CASSWGTGGEKLFF. In DNA, the CDR3 is TGTGCCAGCAGCTGGGGGACAGGGGGAGAAAAACTGTTTTTT.

V is TRBV28 and J is TRBJ2-7; D may be TRBD2 (5 bases). V gave up 6 bases and J gave up 3 bases, with 18 bases separating them. Germline V gene data show CDR1 as MDHEN and CDR2 as SYDVKM. The CDR3 has 15 amino acids. The DNA for the CDR3 is TGTGCCAGCAGAAAAATGGGAGCCCGTCTCTACGAGCAGTACTTC. Translating it yields CASRKMGARLYEQYF.

The V call is TRBV11-2, the J call TRBJ2-1; D unclear. V dropped 5 bases and J dropped 0 bases, with 14 bases sitting between them. This CDR3 is 16 amino acids long. Germline V gives CDR1 SGHAT, CDR2 FQNNGV. The DNA for the CDR3 is TGTGCCAGCAGCCGCCTGAAGGCGGACTCCTACAATGAGCAGTTCTTC. Its translation is CASSRLKADSYNEQFF. The full variable domain, completed using reference TRBV11-2 and TRBJ2-1, is EAGVAQSPRYKIIEKRQSVAFWCNPISGHATLYWYQQILGQGPKLLIQFQNNGVVDDSQLPKDRFSAERLKGVDSTLKIQPAKLEDSAVYLCASSRLKADSYNEQFFGPGTRLTVL.

This clone was seen just once. The rearrangement links TRBV14 to TRBJ2-3; 9 bases line up with TRBD1. Germline CDR1 SGHDN, CDR2 FVKESK. The CDR3 loop spans 15 amino acids. V lost 5 bases and J lost 3; bases outside the gene matches: 6. CDR3 region: CASSNFGTGTDTQYF. The CDR3 DNA reads as TGTGCCAGCAGCAATTTCGGGACAGGGACAGATACGCAGTATTTT.

CDR3 DNA sequence: TGTGCCAGCAGCTTGGCCGGGGGACAGCCCTACGAGCAGTACTTC. Translation: CASSLAGGQPYEQYF. The rearrangement links TRBV5-4 to TRBJ2-7; perhaps TRBD1 as D (7 bases). Germline V gene lookup returns CDR1 SGHNT and CDR2 YYREEE (reference sequence). Trimming stripped 0 bases from V and 2 bases from J, with 12 bases between. The CDR3 is made up of 15 amino acids. The complete variable domain, with remaining parts taken from reference TRBV5-4 and TRBJ2-7, reads ETGVTQSPTHLIKTRGQQVTLRCSSQSGHNTVSWYQQALGQGPQFIFQYYREEENGRGNFPPRFSGLQFPNYSSELNVNALELDDSALYLCASSLAGGQPYEQYFGPGTRLTVT.

This sequence joins TRBV29-1 and TRBJ1-1, with D possibly being TRBD1 (5 bases). From germline, CDR1 is SQVTM and CDR2 ANQGSEA. Trimming removed 8 bases from V and 3 bases from J, with 13 bases in between. CDR3 length: 12 amino acids. CDR3 bases: TGCAGCTCCGGGAGGGGTGACACTGAAGCTTTCTTT. This encodes CSSGRGDTEAFF.

The chain carries TRBV23-1 and TRBJ2-5, with no clear D. Being an ORF, TRBV23-1 has a function that is uncertain. CDR3 length: 15 amino acids. V was cut by 4 bases and J by 1 base, with 13 bases left in between. The CDR3 loop is CASSLDLFLQETQYF. The CDR3, as DNA: TGCGCCAGCAGTCTCGATCTATTCCTCCAAGAGACCCAGTACTTC.

This chain connects TRBV12-3 or TRBV12-4 to TRBJ1-1; D gene uncertain. The CDR3 runs 13 residues. V lost 7 bases and J 6 bases, leaving 15 bases between the germline ends. In DNA form, the CDR3 reads TGTGCCAGCATCCTAGCGGGAGGTTCTGAAGCTTTCTTT. This translates into CASILAGGSEAFF.

This clone has just a few counts. J is TRBJ1-4 and V is TRBV5-1; weak D call: TRBD1 (5 bases). V lost 0 bases to trimming and J lost 3 bases, with 6 bases between them. The CDR3 totals 14 residues. CDR1 and CDR2 (germline): SGHRS, YFSETQ. The CDR3 region is CASSLGQPNEKLFF. CDR3 in DNA: TGCGCCAGCAGCTTGGGACAGCCTAATGAAAAACTGTTTTTT.

The chain carries TRBV7-3 and TRBJ1-1, with D maybe TRBD1 (5 bases). With 5 bases removed from V and 11 bases from J, the gap between germline ends came to 18 bases. The germline V gene encodes CDR1 SGHTA and CDR2 FQGTGA. The CDR3 runs 13 residues. The CDR3 loop reads CASSPSSTGVAFF. CDR3 DNA: TGTGCCAGCAGCCCATCCTCAACAGGCGTGGCTTTCTTT.

This clone has more than one count but fewer than ten. The rearrangement joins TRBV19 to TRBJ2-6; D is unclear. V was cut by 8 bases and J by 0 bases, with 17 bases left in between. Germline loops: CDR1 LNHDA, CDR2 SQIVND (reference sequence). This CDR3 contains 17 residues. The CDR3 coding sequence is TGTGCCAGTCGCGACTTTTACATGACCTCTGGGGCCAACGTCCTGACTTTC. Translated, it gives CASRDFYMTSGANVLTF.

The table lists this clone with a few counts. V and J are TRBV10-3 and TRBJ1-5; D is perhaps TRBD1 (5 bases). Germline V CDR1 and CDR2: ENHRY, SYGVKD. The CDR3 runs to 13 residues. The ends were cut back, 4 bases at V and 4 bases at J, with 8 bases in the middle. The CDR3 coding sequence is TGTGCCATCAGTGGGGAGGGGAATCAGCCCCAGCATTTT. This gives the protein CAISGEGNQPQHF.

This clone was counted once. V is TRBV6-2 or TRBV6-3 and J is TRBJ2-7; tentative D call: TRBD1 (5 bases). V was trimmed by 5 bases and J by 1 base, leaving 18 bases between them. From germline, CDR1 is MNHEY and CDR2 SVGEGT. This CDR3 has 16 residues. Here the CDR3 DNA reads TGTGCCAGCAGTAACTTAGACCAGGGCCCATCCTACGAGCAGTACTTC. Its protein product is CASSNLDQGPSYEQYF.

CDR3 protein: CASYTGQINTGELFF. The CDR3 region has the DNA TGTGCCAGTTACACGGGACAGATAAACACCGGGGAGCTGTTTTTT. The chain joins TRBV5-4 to TRBJ2-2; the match to TRBD1 covers 7 bases. Germline assignment: CDR1 SGHNT and CDR2 YYREEE (reference sequence). Losses at the gene ends were 8 bases for V and 2 bases for J; bases not matched to a gene: 9. The CDR3 extends over 15 amino acids.

The chain recombines TRBV4-1 with TRBJ2-1; 11 bases map to TRBD2. With 0 bases clipped from V and 8 bases from J, the junction kept 9 bases outside the gene matches. The CDR3 consists of 17 residues. Looked up from germline, CDR1 is MGHRA and CDR2 is YSYEKL. Here the CDR3 reads CASSQESSGRLRYEQFF. The CDR3 DNA follows: TGCGCCAGCAGCCAAGAATCTAGCGGGAGGCTTAGATATGAGCAGTTCTTC.

The CDR3 loop reads CASSQASGNTDTQYF. CDR3 coding DNA: TGCGCCAGCAGCCAAGCTAGCGGTAACACAGATACGCAGTATTTT. The V gene is TRBV4-3, the J gene TRBJ2-3; 7 nucleotides align to TRBD2. V was clipped by 1 base and J by 2 bases; unmatched bases: 3. The CDR3 is 15 residues long. Germline lookup yields CDR1 LGHNA and CDR2 YSLEER.

The CDR3: CVLSEGGYNEQFF. The CDR3 bases are TGTGTCTTGTCGGAAGGGGGTTACAATGAGCAGTTCTTC. The chain is built from TRBV7-9 and TRBJ2-1; tentatively, D is TRBD1 (6 bases). CDR3 size: 13 residues. Germline V lookup: CDR1 SEHNR, CDR2 FQNEAQ (reference sequence).

The gene calls are TRBV4-2 and TRBJ1-6; D is undetermined. Trimming cost V 0 bases and J 15 bases, with 6 bases left between them. The CDR3 totals 11 residues. The germline V gene encodes CDR1 LGHNA and CDR2 YNFKEQ. CDR3: CASSQDGSLHF. For the CDR3, the DNA is TGTGCCAGCAGCCAAGATGGTAGCCTCCACTTT.

The CDR3 coding sequence is TGTGCCAGCTCCCTTGGAGTGGGGACAGTGGCCTCTGGAAACACCATATATTTT. Translation: CASSLGVGTVASGNTIYF. This rearrangement joins TRBV18 to TRBJ1-3; 7 bases align to TRBD1. CDR3 length: 18 residues. Per the germline V gene, CDR1 is KGHSH and CDR2 is LQKENI. Trimming at V came to 6 bases and at J to 0 bases, leaving 14 bases not matched to a gene.

This rearrangement joins TRBV16 to TRBJ1-6; TRBD1 might be the D (6 bases). Germline CDR1 reads KGHSY; CDR2 reads FQNENV. CDR3 length: 14 residues. V was clipped by 2 bases and J by 7 bases, with 9 bases between them. The CDR3 sequence is CASSQKQGNSPLHF. The CDR3 DNA sequence: TGTGCCAGCAGCCAAAAGCAGGGGAATTCACCCCTCCACTTT.

This clone was seen more than once but under ten times. The CDR3 region is CASMREGSETQYF. CDR3 bases: TGTGCCAGCATGCGGGAGGGCAGCGAGACCCAGTACTTC. The chain combines TRBV2 with TRBJ2-5; 9 nucleotides align to TRBD2. Germline CDR1 is SNHLY and CDR2 is FYNNEI. The CDR3 contains 13 residues. Trimming took 7 bases from V and 5 from J; bases not matched to a gene: 5.

This chain uses TRBV7-3 with TRBJ2-1; 10 positions agree with TRBD2. Germline CDR1 is SGHTA and CDR2 is FQGTGA. V lost 5 bases, J lost 7 bases, and 11 bases stayed unmatched. This CDR3 is built from 16 residues. The CDR3 reads CASSNPGAGGPNEQFF. CDR3 DNA: TGTGCCAGCAGCAACCCTGGAGCGGGAGGGCCTAATGAGCAGTTCTTC.

This chain connects TRBV3-1 (or the pseudogene TRBV3-2) to TRBJ1-3; the match to TRBD1 covers 7 bases. V shed 1 base and J 0 bases; nucleotides not matched to a gene: 3. CDR1 and CDR2 from the germline V gene are LGHDT and YNNKEL (reference sequence). CDR3 length: 16 amino acids. DNA of the CDR3: TGTGCCAGCAGCCAAGCGGGACAGTTCTCTGGAAACACCATATATTTT. Encoded protein: CASSQAGQFSGNTIYF.

The rearrangement joins TRBV5-1 to TRBJ1-3; D ambiguous. Between the trimmed V and J ends, which lost 0 bases and 7 bases, there was a span of 8 bases. The CDR3 loop spans 13 amino acids. Germline V gene lookup returns CDR1 SGHRS and CDR2 YFSETQ. The CDR3, as DNA: TGCGCCAGCAGCTTGGGGGCCACCAACACCATATATTTT. This sequence encodes CASSLGATNTIYF.

This clone was seen a single time. This chain links TRBV2 with TRBJ1-5; TRBD1 might be the D (5 bases). The germline V and J ends were trimmed by 3 bases and 3 bases, with 9 bases remaining between them. The CDR3 has 14 amino acids. Germline V gene data show CDR1 as SNHLY and CDR2 as FYNNEI. CDR3 DNA: TGTGCCAGCAGTGACGGGGGTAACAATCAGCCCCAGCATTTT. Its translation is CASSDGGNNQPQHF. Looking up the rest from reference TRBV2 and TRBJ1-5 gives the full variable domain: EPEVTQTPSHQVTQMGQEVILRCVPISNHLYFYWYRQILGQKVEFLVSFYNNEISEKSEIFDDQFSVERPDGSNFTLKIRSTKLEDSAMYFCASSDGGNNQPQHFGDGTRLSIL.